Detailed here is one TCR beta chain. Its specificity is not known. Compared with germline, one end of the junction differs, possibly owing to a read error. This CDR3 is built from 13 residues. This entry is derived from a study of post-analysis software for immune sequencing data. Study information: Disease courses included relapsing-remitting, secondary progressive and progressive-relapsing multiple sclerosis.

Built from TCR beta cDNA, the libraries had unique molecular identifiers in them. TCRdb passed the PCR reads through MiXCR, listing each CDR3 protein once. The repertoire consists of fewer than 700,000 distinct CDR3 sequences, with roughly 46% occurring once and the leading ten covering about 1.5%. General study points: When compared against controls, multiple sclerosis patients showed significantly lower normalized Chao1 diversity. Patients used several TRBV segments, including TRBV5-6, TRBV5-1 and TRBV20-1, more often than controls.

Sequencing was done on a sample of blood. This TCR was sampled from a girl aged 5 to 17 with multiple sclerosis. The genes are TRBV12-3 or TRBV12-4 and TRBJ1-5; D gene ambiguous. CDR3 DNA sequence: TGTGCCAGCACCCTTAACAAAGGCCAGCTCCAGCATTTT. The encoded protein is CASTLNKGQLQHF.